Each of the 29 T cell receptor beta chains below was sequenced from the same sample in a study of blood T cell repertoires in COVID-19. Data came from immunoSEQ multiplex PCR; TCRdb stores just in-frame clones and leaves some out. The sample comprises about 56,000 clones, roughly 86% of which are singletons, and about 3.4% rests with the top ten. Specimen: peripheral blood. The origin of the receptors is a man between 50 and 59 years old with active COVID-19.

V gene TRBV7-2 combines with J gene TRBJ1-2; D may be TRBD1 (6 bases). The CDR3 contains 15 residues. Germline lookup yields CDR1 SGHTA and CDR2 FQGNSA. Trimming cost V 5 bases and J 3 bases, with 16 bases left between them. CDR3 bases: TGTGCCAGCAGCCAGTCCGGGGACAAAGACTATGGCTACACCTTC. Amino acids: CASSQSGDKDYGYTF.

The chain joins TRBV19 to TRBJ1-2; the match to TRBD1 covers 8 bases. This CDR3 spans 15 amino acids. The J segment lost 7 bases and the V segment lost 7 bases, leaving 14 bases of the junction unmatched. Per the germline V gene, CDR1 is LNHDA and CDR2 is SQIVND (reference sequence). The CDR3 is CASTTSGRGRSGYTF. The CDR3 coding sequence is TGTGCCAGTACTACGTCAGGCAGGGGGCGATCTGGCTACACCTTC.

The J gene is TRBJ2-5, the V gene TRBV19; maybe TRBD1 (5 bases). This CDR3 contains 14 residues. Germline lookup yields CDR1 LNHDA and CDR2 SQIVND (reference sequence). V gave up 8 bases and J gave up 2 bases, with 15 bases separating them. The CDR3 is CASRFVTVQETQYF. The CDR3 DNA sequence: TGTGCCAGTCGCTTCGTGACAGTGCAAGAGACCCAGTACTTC.

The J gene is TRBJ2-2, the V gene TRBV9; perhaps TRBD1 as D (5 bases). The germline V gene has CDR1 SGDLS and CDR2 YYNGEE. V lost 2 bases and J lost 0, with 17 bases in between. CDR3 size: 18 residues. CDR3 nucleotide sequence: TGTGCCAGCAGCGTTAGGGCCCGGACAAGATCGAACACCGGGGAGCTGTTTTTT. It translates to CASSVRARTRSNTGELFF.

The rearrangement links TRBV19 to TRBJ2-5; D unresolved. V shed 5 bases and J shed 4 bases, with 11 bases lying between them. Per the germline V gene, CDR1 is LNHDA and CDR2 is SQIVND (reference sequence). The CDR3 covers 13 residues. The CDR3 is CASSFAARETQYF. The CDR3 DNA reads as TGTGCCAGTAGTTTTGCGGCGCGAGAGACCCAGTACTTC.

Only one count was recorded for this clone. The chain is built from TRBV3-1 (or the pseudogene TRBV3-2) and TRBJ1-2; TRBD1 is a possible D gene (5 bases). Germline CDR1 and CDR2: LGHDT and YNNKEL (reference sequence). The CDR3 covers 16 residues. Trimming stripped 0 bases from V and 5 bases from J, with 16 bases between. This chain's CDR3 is CASSQDFGAGSYGYTF. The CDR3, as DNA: TGTGCCAGCAGCCAAGATTTTGGGGCTGGAAGTTATGGCTACACCTTC.

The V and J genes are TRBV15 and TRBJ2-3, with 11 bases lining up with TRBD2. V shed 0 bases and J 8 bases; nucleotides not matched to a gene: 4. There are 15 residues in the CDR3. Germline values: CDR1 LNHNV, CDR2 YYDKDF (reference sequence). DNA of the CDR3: TGTGCCACCAGCAGAGATAGCGGGGGGGAGGGTACGCAGTATTTT. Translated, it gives CATSRDSGGEGTQYF. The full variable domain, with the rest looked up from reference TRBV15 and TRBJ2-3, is DAMVIQNPRYQVTQFGKPVTLSCSQTLNHNVMYWYQQKSSQAPKLLFHYYDKDFNNEADTPDNFQSRRPNTSFCFLDIRSPGLGDTAMYLCATSRDSGGEGTQYFGPGTRLTVL.

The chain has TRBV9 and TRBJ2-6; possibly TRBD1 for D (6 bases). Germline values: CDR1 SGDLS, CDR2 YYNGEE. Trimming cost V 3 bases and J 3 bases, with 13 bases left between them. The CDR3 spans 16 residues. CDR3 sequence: CASSASGAVGANVLTF. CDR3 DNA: TGTGCCAGCAGCGCCTCAGGGGCAGTTGGGGCCAACGTCCTGACTTTC.

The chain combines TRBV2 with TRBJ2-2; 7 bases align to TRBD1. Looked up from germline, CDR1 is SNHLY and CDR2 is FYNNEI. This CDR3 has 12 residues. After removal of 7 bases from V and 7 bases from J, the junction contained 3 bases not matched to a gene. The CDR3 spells CASNRGLGELFF. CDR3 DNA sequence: TGTGCCAGCAATAGGGGGCTCGGGGAGCTGTTTTTT. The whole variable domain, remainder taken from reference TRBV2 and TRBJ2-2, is EPEVTQTPSHQVTQMGQEVILRCVPISNHLYFYWYRQILGQKVEFLVSFYNNEISEKSEIFDDQFSVERPDGSNFTLKIRSTKLEDSAMYFCASNRGLGELFFGEGSRLTVL.

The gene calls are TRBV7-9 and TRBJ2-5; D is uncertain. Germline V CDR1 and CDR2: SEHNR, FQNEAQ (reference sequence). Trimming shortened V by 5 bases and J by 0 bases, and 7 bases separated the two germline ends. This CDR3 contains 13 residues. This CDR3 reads CASSDRDQETQYF. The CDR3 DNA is TGTGCCAGCAGCGACCGGGACCAAGAGACCCAGTACTTC.

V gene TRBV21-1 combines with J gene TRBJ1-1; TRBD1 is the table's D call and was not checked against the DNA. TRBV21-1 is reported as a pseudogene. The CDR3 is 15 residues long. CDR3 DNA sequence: TGTGCCAGCAGCAAAGGAGACAGGGCTAGCACTGAAGCTTTCTTT. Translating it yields CASSKGDRASTEAFF.

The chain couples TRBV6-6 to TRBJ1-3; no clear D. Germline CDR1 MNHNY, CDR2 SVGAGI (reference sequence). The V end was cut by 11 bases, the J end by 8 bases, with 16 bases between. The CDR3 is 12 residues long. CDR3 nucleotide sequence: TGTGCCGCCGCGGGTGCTTCAGACACCATATATTTT. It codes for CAAAGASDTIYF.

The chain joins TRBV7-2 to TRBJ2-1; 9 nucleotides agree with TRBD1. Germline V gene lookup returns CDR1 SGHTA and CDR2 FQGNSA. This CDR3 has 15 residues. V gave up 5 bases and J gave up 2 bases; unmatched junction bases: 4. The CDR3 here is CASSLRTGAYNEQFF. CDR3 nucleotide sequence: TGTGCCAGCAGCCTACGGACAGGGGCCTACAATGAGCAGTTCTTC.

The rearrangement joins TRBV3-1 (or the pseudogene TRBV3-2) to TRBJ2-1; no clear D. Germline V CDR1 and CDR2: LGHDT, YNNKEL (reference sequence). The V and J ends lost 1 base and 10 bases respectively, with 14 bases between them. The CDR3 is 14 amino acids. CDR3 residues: CASSQASWNSEQFF. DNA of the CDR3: TGTGCCAGCAGCCAAGCATCTTGGAATAGCGAGCAGTTCTTC.

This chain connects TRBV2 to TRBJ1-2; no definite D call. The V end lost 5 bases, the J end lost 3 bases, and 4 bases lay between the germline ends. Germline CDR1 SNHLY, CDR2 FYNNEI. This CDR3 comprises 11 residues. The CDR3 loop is CASSLHYGYTF. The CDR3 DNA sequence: TGTGCCAGCAGTCTTCACTATGGCTACACCTTC.

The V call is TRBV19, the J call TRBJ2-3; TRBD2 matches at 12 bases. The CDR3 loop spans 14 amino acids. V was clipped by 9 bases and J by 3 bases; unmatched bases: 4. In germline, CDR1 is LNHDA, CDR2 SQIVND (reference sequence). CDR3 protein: CASGLAGITDTQYF. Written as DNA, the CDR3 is TGTGCCAGCGGACTAGCGGGGATAACAGATACGCAGTATTTT. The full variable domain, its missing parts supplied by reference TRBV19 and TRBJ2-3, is DGGITQSPKYLFRKEGQNVTLSCEQNLNHDAMYWYRQDPGQGLRLIYYSQIVNDFQKGDIAEGYSVSREKKESFPLTVTSAQKNPTAFYLCASGLAGITDTQYFGPGTRLTVL.

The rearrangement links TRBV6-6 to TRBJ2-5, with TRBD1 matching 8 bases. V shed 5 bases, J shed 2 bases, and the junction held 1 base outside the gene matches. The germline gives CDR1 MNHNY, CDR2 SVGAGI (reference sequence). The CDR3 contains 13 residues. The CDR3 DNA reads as TGTGCCAGCAGTCGACAGGGGCAAGAGACCCAGTACTTC. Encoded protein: CASSRQGQETQYF.

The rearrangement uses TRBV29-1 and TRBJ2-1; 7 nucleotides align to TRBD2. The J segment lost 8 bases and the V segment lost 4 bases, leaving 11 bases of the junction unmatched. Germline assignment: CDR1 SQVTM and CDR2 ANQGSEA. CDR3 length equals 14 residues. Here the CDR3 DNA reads TGCAGCGTTGCAGGTCGGGGGGACCGACATGAGCAGTTCTTC. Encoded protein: CSVAGRGDRHEQFF.

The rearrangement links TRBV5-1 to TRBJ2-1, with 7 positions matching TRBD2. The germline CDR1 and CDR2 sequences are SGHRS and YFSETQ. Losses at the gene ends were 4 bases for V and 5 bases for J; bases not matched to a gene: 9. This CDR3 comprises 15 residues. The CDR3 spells CASSPRSGGNNEQFF. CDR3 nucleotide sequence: TGCGCCAGCAGCCCCCGTTCGGGGGGAAACAATGAGCAGTTCTTC.

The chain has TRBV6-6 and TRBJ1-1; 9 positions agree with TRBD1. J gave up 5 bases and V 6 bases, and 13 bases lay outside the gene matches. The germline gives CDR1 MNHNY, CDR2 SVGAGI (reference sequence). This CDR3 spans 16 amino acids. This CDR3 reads CASRPKQGAILTEAFF. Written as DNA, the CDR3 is TGTGCCAGCAGACCTAAACAGGGGGCAATCCTAACTGAAGCTTTCTTT.

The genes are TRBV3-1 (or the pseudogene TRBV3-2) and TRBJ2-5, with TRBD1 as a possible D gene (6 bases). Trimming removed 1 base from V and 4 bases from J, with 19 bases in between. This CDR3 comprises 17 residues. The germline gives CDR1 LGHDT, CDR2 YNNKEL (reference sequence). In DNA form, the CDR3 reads TGTGCCAGCAGCCAAGTGGGTTACAGGGCTGGTAGAGAGACCCAGTACTTC. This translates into CASSQVGYRAGRETQYF.

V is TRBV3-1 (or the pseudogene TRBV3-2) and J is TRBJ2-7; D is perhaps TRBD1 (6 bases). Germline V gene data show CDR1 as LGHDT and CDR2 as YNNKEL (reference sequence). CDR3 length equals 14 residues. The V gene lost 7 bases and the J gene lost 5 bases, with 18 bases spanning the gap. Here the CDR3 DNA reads TGTGCCAGCAACTGGGGGCAGGGGAGCGACGAGCAGTACTTC. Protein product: CASNWGQGSDEQYF.

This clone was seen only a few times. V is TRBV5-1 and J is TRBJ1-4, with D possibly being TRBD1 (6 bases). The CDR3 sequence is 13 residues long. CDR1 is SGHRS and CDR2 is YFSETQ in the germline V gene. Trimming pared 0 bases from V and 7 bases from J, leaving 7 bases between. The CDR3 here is CASSLDRAEKLFF. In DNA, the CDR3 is TGCGCCAGCAGCTTGGACAGGGCTGAAAAACTGTTTTTT.

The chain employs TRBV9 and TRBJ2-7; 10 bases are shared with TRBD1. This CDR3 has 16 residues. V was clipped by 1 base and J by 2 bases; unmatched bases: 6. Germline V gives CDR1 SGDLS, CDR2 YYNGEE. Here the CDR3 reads CASSVFSGTGAYEQYF. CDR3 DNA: TGTGCCAGCAGCGTATTTTCCGGGACAGGGGCCTACGAGCAGTACTTC.

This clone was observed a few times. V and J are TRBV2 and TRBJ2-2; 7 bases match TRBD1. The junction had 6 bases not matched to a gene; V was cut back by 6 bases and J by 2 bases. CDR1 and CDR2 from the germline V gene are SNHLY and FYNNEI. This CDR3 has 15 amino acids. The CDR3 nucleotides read TGTGCCAGCAGCAGACAGGGCCCTAACACCGGGGAGCTGTTTTTT. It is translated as CASSRQGPNTGELFF.

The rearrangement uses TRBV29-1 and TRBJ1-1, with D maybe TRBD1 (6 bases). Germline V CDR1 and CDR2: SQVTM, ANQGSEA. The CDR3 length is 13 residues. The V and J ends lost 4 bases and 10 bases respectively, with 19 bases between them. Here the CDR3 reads CSVALQGPDGAFF. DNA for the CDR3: TGCAGCGTTGCCCTACAGGGCCCTGATGGAGCTTTCTTT.

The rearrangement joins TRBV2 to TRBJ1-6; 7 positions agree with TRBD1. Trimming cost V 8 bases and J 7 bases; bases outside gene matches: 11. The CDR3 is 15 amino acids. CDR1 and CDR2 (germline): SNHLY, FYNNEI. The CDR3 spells CASFSRWGQNSPLHF. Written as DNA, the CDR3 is TGTGCCAGCTTTTCTAGGTGGGGACAGAATTCACCCCTCCACTTT.

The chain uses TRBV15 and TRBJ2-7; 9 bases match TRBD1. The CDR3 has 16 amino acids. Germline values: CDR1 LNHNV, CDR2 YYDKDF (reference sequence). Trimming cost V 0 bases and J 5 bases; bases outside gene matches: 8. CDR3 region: CATSRDRGDRAHEQYF. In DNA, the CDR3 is TGTGCCACCAGCAGAGATAGAGGGGACAGGGCCCACGAGCAGTACTTC.

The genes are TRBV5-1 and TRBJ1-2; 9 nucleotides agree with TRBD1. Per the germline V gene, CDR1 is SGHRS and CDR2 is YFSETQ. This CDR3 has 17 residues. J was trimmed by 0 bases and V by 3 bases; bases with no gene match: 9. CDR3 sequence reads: CASSSTGTGKTNYGYTF. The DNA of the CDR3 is TGCGCCAGCAGCTCAACCGGGACAGGGAAGACTAACTATGGCTACACCTTC.